The 15 T cell receptor beta chains below were found in one sample sequenced in a study of CD8+CD57+ T cells in acquired aplastic anemia. Patients chosen for sequencing had CD8+CD57+ cells that had expanded, as shown by flow cytometry. Investigators profiled TCR beta VDJ and CDR3 from genomic DNA template. MiXCR was run by TCRdb on the reads, yielding one entry per CDR3 protein. The table lists about 180,000 distinct CDR3 sequences, about 44% of them singletons. Input material: sorted CD4+, CD8+, or CD8+CD57+ T cells (not recorded which) from PBMCs. These TCRs come from a human donor with aplastic anemia.

The chain is built from TRBV2 and TRBJ2-7, with a tentative D call TRBD2 (6 bases). The germline V gene encodes CDR1 SNHLY and CDR2 FYNNEI. CDR3 length equals 14 residues. V was trimmed by 7 bases and J by 5 bases, leaving 18 bases between them. The CDR3 region has the DNA TGTGCCAGCATAGACCCGGGAGAGACGGACGAGCAGTACTTC. It translates to CASIDPGETDEQYF.

Worth noting for this clonotype: Its ends do not fully match the called genes, so a read error is possible. The V and J genes are TRBV5-1 and TRBJ1-6; D remains unclear. Germline CDR1 SGHRS, CDR2 YFSETQ. CDR3 length: 8 amino acids. The CDR3 here is CASSALHF. The CDR3 DNA is TGTGCCAGCAGCGCCCTCCACTTT.

This chain joins TRBV25-1 and TRBJ1-6; the match to TRBD1 covers 11 bases. V gave up 6 bases and J gave up 8 bases; unmatched junction bases: 6. This CDR3 spans 15 amino acids. Germline V gene sequence: CDR1 MGHDK, CDR2 SYGVNS. The CDR3 region is CASSPAGQGDSPLHF. DNA of the CDR3: TGTGCCAGCAGCCCTGCGGGACAGGGGGATTCACCCCTCCACTTT.

V is TRBV18 and J is TRBJ1-2; D not certain. V was cut by 2 bases and J by 6 bases, with 10 bases left in between. CDR1 and CDR2 from the germline V gene are KGHSH and LQKENI. The CDR3 runs to 13 residues. The CDR3 reads CASSPERVHGYTF. CDR3 DNA sequence: TGTGCCAGCTCACCAGAAAGGGTTCATGGCTACACCTTC.

This clonotype showed up many times. For the CDR3, the DNA is TGCAGTGCTACCCGACTAGCGGGGCATAGCACAGATACGCAGTATTTT. This sequence encodes CSATRLAGHSTDTQYF. The chain is built from TRBV20-1 and TRBJ2-3, with TRBD2 matching 11 bases. Germline CDR1 is DFQATT and CDR2 is SNEGSKA (reference sequence). V lost 4 bases and J lost 0; bases outside the gene matches: 6. The length of the CDR3 is 16 residues.

This clonotype has at least ten counts. The V call is TRBV5-1, the J call TRBJ2-7, with 8 bases aligning to TRBD2. Trimming took 0 bases from V and 6 from J; bases not matched to a gene: 8. There are 15 residues in the CDR3. Germline CDR1 is SGHRS and CDR2 is YFSETQ. Written as DNA, the CDR3 is TGCGCCAGCAGCTTGGGACGGGGGGGCCGGGTCGAGCAGTACTTC. This gives the protein CASSLGRGGRVEQYF.

The chain combines TRBV3-1 with TRBJ2-1, with 9 bases identical to TRBD1. Losses at the gene ends were 5 bases for V and 7 bases for J; bases not matched to a gene: 9. The CDR3 is 15 amino acids. The germline V gene has CDR1 LGHDT and CDR2 YNNKEL (reference sequence). The CDR3 protein is CASSNRDREGNEQFF. The CDR3 region has the DNA TGTGCCAGCAGCAACCGGGACAGGGAAGGAAATGAGCAGTTCTTC.

This sequence joins TRBV3-1 and TRBJ2-7; D gene uncertain. Germline assignment: CDR1 LGHDT and CDR2 YNNKEL (reference sequence). The CDR3 has 11 residues. Trimming shortened V by 6 bases and J by 2 bases, and 5 bases separated the two germline ends. The chain's CDR3 is CASRSPYEQYF. CDR3 in DNA: TGTGCCAGCAGGTCCCCCTACGAGCAGTACTTC.

Ten or more counts support this clonotype. V and J are TRBV4-2 and TRBJ2-1, with D possibly TRBD2 on 5 matching bases. Germline V lookup: CDR1 LGHNA, CDR2 YNFKEQ. V shed 0 bases and J shed 13 bases, with 13 bases lying between them. The CDR3 spans 13 residues. This CDR3 reads CASSQDRSGKQFF. DNA of the CDR3: TGTGCCAGCAGCCAAGATCGAAGCGGTAAACAGTTCTTC.

This clonotype was counted ten times or more. The V and J genes are TRBV9 and TRBJ2-1; the match to TRBD2 covers 7 bases. Germline CDR1 is SGDLS and CDR2 is YYNGEE. The CDR3 covers 15 residues. The ends lost 0 bases at V and 7 bases at J; junction bases unmatched: 7. The CDR3 region is CASSVGDYEGNEQFF. DNA for the CDR3: TGTGCCAGCAGCGTAGGGGACTACGAGGGGAATGAGCAGTTCTTC.

The V gene is TRBV25-1, the J gene TRBJ2-5; D remains unclear. This CDR3 is 15 amino acids long. The V end lost 4 bases, the J end lost 4 bases, and 16 bases lay between the germline ends. Looked up from germline, CDR1 is MGHDK and CDR2 is SYGVNS. The CDR3 DNA is TGTGCCAGCAGTGCGGGTCTCAAAGCAGGAGAGACCCAGTACTTC. Translating it yields CASSAGLKAGETQYF.

A note on this clonotype: In this CDR3 the conserved last residue, phenylalanine or tryptophan, is missing, so a read error is likely. V gene TRBV19 combines with J gene TRBJ1-1; TRBD1 matches at 8 bases. J gave up 2 bases and V 5 bases, and 7 bases lay outside the gene matches. Looked up from germline, CDR1 is LNHDA and CDR2 is SQIVND (reference sequence). This CDR3 is 15 amino acids long. Here the CDR3 DNA reads TGTGCCAGTAGTCAGGCGGACAGGGTAAACACTGAAGCTTTCCTT. Protein sequence: CASSQADRVNTEAFL.

This clonotype was detected once. V usage is TRBV25-1 and J usage is TRBJ2-3; 9 bases match TRBD1. The germline V gene encodes CDR1 MGHDK and CDR2 SYGVNS. The CDR3 sequence is 18 residues long. V shed 0 bases and J 6 bases; nucleotides not matched to a gene: 13. CDR3 in amino acids: CASSEYSSGTGFSDTQYF. The CDR3 bases are TGTGCCAGCAGTGAATATTCCTCCGGGACAGGGTTCTCCGATACGCAGTATTTT.

In this sample, this clonotype turned up many times. The rearrangement uses TRBV30 and TRBJ1-6, with D unclear. Germline V gives CDR1 GTSNPN, CDR2 SVGIG (reference sequence). Trimming shortened V by 1 base and J by 10 bases, and 11 bases separated the two germline ends. The CDR3 consists of 13 residues. DNA for the CDR3: TGTGCCTGGAGTGGAGACTTCGGCTCACCCCTCCACTTT. Translation: CAWSGDFGSPLHF.

This clonotype was seen repeatedly, ten times or more. An end of the junction differs from the germline gene, which may be a read error. The CDR3 region is CASSDSQWRDEQFF. CDR3 nucleotide sequence: TGTGCCAGCAGTGACTCACAGTGGCGCGATGAGCAGTTCTTC. This rearrangement joins TRBV6-2 or TRBV6-3 to TRBJ2-1; D unresolved. Germline CDR1 MNHEY, CDR2 SVGEGT. CDR3 length equals 14 residues.